The 30 T cell receptor beta chains presented below share a single source sample, sequenced in a study of T cells in Graves' hyperthyroidism and ophthalmopathy. RNA transcripts gave rise to amplified TCR beta CDR3 regions. Researchers ran a first-round RT-PCR on the TCR CDR3 using the HTBI primer set. TCRdb analysed the multiplex PCR reads with MiXCR anew, one entry per CDR3 protein. This table holds about 640,000 distinct CDR3 sequences, more than 20% found once. The sequencing input was blood. The receptors derive from a man aged 30 to 39 with Graves' ophthalmopathy.

The chain couples TRBV5-4 to TRBJ2-5; D possibly corresponds to TRBD1 (5 bases). Trimming left V 5 bases short and J 2 bases short, with 16 bases between. This CDR3 is built from 15 residues. Germline V gene lookup returns CDR1 SGHNT and CDR2 YYREEE (reference sequence). The DNA of the CDR3 is TGTGCCAGCAGTTCCCAGGGCAGGAAGCAAGAGACCCAGTACTTC. The encoded protein is CASSSQGRKQETQYF. The full variable domain, its missing parts supplied by reference TRBV5-4 and TRBJ2-5, is ETGVTQSPTHLIKTRGQQVTLRCSSQSGHNTVSWYQQALGQGPQFIFQYYREEENGRGNFPPRFSGLQFPNYSSELNVNALELDDSALYLCASSSQGRKQETQYFGPGTRLLVL.

This clonotype has more than one count but fewer than ten. This sequence joins TRBV7-2 and TRBJ2-5; TRBD2 matches 7 bases. J lost 5 bases, V lost 6 bases, and 15 bases had no gene match. The CDR3 extends over 16 amino acids. Germline V CDR1 and CDR2: SGHTA, FQGNSA. This CDR3 is CASSPLGGRARETQYF. In nucleotides, the CDR3 is TGTGCCAGCAGTCCCCTCGGAGGGAGGGCCCGGGAGACCCAGTACTTC.

The chain carries TRBV27 and TRBJ2-1; 8 bases are shared with TRBD2. Per germline, CDR1 MNHEY and CDR2 SMNVEV (reference sequence). The CDR3 consists of 16 residues. With V trimmed by 4 bases and J by 2 bases, 7 bases remained unmatched. In DNA form, the CDR3 reads TGTGCCAGCAGTTCAGAGACTAGCGTCCCCTACAATGAGCAGTTCTTC. Translated: CASSSETSVPYNEQFF.

This chain uses TRBV27 with TRBJ2-3; weak D call: TRBD2 (5 bases). The length of the CDR3 is 15 residues. V lost 2 bases, J lost 3 bases, and 12 bases lay in between. Germline V gene data show CDR1 as MNHEY and CDR2 as SMNVEV (reference sequence). The CDR3 protein is CASSLDEGRTDTQYF. CDR3 coding DNA: TGTGCCAGCAGTTTAGATGAAGGGAGAACAGATACGCAGTATTTT.

This clonotype appeared a few times. The V gene is TRBV20-1, the J gene TRBJ1-6; D remains unclear. Germline V gene sequence: CDR1 DFQATT, CDR2 SNEGSKA (reference sequence). This CDR3 region has 18 residues. The ends were cut back, 0 bases at V and 9 bases at J, with 24 bases in the middle. CDR3 sequence reads: CSARDPTSIRRVVSPLHF. Here the CDR3 DNA reads TGCAGTGCTAGAGATCCCACTTCCATAAGGAGGGTAGTTTCACCCCTCCACTTT.

The chain is built from TRBV4-1 and TRBJ2-7; D unclear. Germline CDR1 MGHRA, CDR2 YSYEKL. Trimming removed 1 base from V and 3 bases from J, with 13 bases in between. This CDR3 is built from 15 residues. As DNA, the CDR3 is TGCGCCAGCAGCCAAGTAGGAGACACGAACTACGAGCAGTACTTC. Translation: CASSQVGDTNYEQYF.

This clonotype was seen at least ten times. The chain uses TRBV20-1 and TRBJ2-7; no firm D call. The CDR3 spans 10 residues. Trimming removed 4 bases at V and 3 bases at J, with 4 bases between. CDR1 and CDR2 from the germline V gene are DFQATT and SNEGSKA (reference sequence). CDR3 in amino acids: CSATVYEQYF. The DNA of the CDR3 is TGCAGTGCTACAGTCTACGAGCAGTACTTC.

The chain has TRBV5-8 and TRBJ2-1, with D tentatively TRBD1 (5 bases). Per germline, CDR1 SGHTS and CDR2 YDEGEE. Trimming took 0 bases from V and 8 from J, leaving 15 bases between them. The CDR3 runs to 15 residues. The DNA for the CDR3 is TGTGCCAGCAGCTTGGAACAGGTCCCTGCGTATGAGCAGTTCTTC. This sequence encodes CASSLEQVPAYEQFF.

This clonotype was observed at least ten times. The chain has TRBV28 and TRBJ2-7, with D perhaps matching TRBD2 (6 bases). The germline V gene encodes CDR1 MDHEN and CDR2 SYDVKM. The V gene lost 3 bases and the J gene lost 2 bases, with 11 bases spanning the gap. The CDR3 runs to 14 residues. CDR3 in DNA: TGTGCCAGCAGTTTGGGACTCGGGCCCTACGAGCAGTACTTC. It is translated as CASSLGLGPYEQYF.

This clonotype was seen more than once but under ten times. V is TRBV20-1 and J is TRBJ2-5, with 9 bases fitting TRBD2. The CDR3 totals 14 residues. V was clipped by 5 bases and J by 5 bases; unmatched bases: 9. Germline lookup yields CDR1 DFQATT and CDR2 SNEGSKA (reference sequence). The CDR3 DNA reads as TGCAGTGCTTTAAATGCGGGAGGGCCGGAGACCCAGTACTTC. Translating it yields CSALNAGGPETQYF.

This clonotype has ten or more counts. The chain carries TRBV10-3 and TRBJ2-7; D remains unclear. Trimming took 10 bases from V and 1 from J, leaving 17 bases between them. The length of the CDR3 is 14 residues. Germline lookup yields CDR1 ENHRY and CDR2 SYGVKD. CDR3 residues: CATKDPADSYEQYF. Written as DNA, the CDR3 is TGTGCCACAAAGGACCCCGCTGATTCCTACGAGCAGTACTTC.

For the CDR3, the DNA is TGCAGTGCTCCATCCGGGACAGGGACTCCCTACGAGCAGTACTTC. Its translation: CSAPSGTGTPYEQYF. This chain links TRBV20-1 with TRBJ2-7, with TRBD1 matching 9 bases. The junction had 10 bases not matched to a gene; V was cut back by 5 bases and J by 2 bases. The length of the CDR3 is 15 residues. The germline V gene has CDR1 DFQATT and CDR2 SNEGSKA (reference sequence).

The V call is TRBV18, the J call TRBJ1-5; perhaps TRBD1 as D (5 bases). V was pared by 4 bases and J by 5 bases, with 12 bases between. CDR3 length: 14 residues. Germline V gives CDR1 KGHSH, CDR2 LQKENI. CDR3 nucleotide sequence: TGTGCCAGCTCACGCTCAGGGCCGGATCAGCCCCAGCATTTT. Its translation is CASSRSGPDQPQHF.

This chain uses TRBV9 with TRBJ2-7, with D possibly TRBD2 on 5 matching bases. Looked up from germline, CDR1 is SGDLS and CDR2 is YYNGEE. The CDR3 has 16 residues. Trimming stripped 0 bases from V and 0 bases from J, with 13 bases between. CDR3 DNA sequence: TGTGCCAGCAGCGTAGGGATAGGACTTAACTCCTACGAGCAGTACTTC. This gives the protein CASSVGIGLNSYEQYF.

Of note for this clonotype: Likely a read error: the CDR3 ends without its conserved phenylalanine or tryptophan. The chain joins TRBV9 to TRBJ1-1, with D possibly matching TRBD1 (5 bases). CDR1 and CDR2 (germline): SGDLS, YYNGEE. The V and J ends lost 2 bases and 1 base respectively, with 9 bases between them. The CDR3 totals 14 residues. In DNA form, the CDR3 reads TGTGCCAGCAGCGTTGGGGCCGCGAACACTGAAGCTTTCCTT. Protein sequence: CASSVGAANTEAFL.

This clonotype occurred many times. The chain joins TRBV28 to TRBJ2-7, with D tentatively TRBD2 (6 bases). This CDR3 comprises 16 residues. Germline-derived CDR1 and CDR2 are MDHEN and SYDVKM. The V and J ends lost 5 bases and 4 bases respectively, with 21 bases between them. CDR3 sequence (DNA): TGTGCCAGCAGTATTAGGGCGGGACTGGTCTTATACGAGCAGTACTTC. Translated, it gives CASSIRAGLVLYEQYF.

The sample holds many counts of this clonotype. The chain joins TRBV5-6 to TRBJ2-3; 8 bases fit TRBD2. V shed 2 bases, J shed 5 bases, and the junction held 7 bases outside the gene matches. The CDR3 consists of 15 residues. CDR1 and CDR2 (germline): SGHDT, YYEEEE. CDR3 loop: CASSLVGLAGDTQYF. The DNA of the CDR3 is TGTGCCAGCAGCTTAGTTGGCCTAGCGGGAGATACGCAGTATTTT.

The table lists this clonotype with a few counts. The J gene is TRBJ2-3, the V gene TRBV3-1; maybe TRBD2 (6 bases). The V gene's germline CDR1 is LGHDT and CDR2 YNNKEL (reference sequence). The CDR3 spans 14 residues. Trimming left V 0 bases short and J 4 bases short, with 8 bases between. The CDR3 region is CASSQDWGADTQYF. The CDR3 DNA reads TGTGCCAGCAGCCAAGATTGGGGGGCAGATACGCAGTATTTT.

This clonotype showed up just a few times. The chain is built from TRBV24-1 and TRBJ2-1; 7 positions agree with TRBD2. V lost 6 bases and J lost 10; bases outside the gene matches: 8. This CDR3 is 13 amino acids long. Germline V CDR1 and CDR2: KGHDR, SFDVKD. CDR3 DNA: TGTGCCACCAGTCCCAGCGGGGCCGGGGAGCAGTTCTTC. It codes for CATSPSGAGEQFF.

This clonotype was detected a few times. The chain has TRBV27 and TRBJ2-2; D is uncertain. Trimming removed 5 bases at V and 7 bases at J, with 11 bases between. CDR3 size: 13 residues. Germline V CDR1 and CDR2: MNHEY, SMNVEV (reference sequence). The CDR3 is CASSQFGVGELFF. The CDR3 bases are TGTGCCAGCAGTCAGTTTGGGGTCGGGGAGCTGTTTTTT.

This clonotype was observed a few times. The V and J genes are TRBV11-3 and TRBJ2-1; TRBD2 is a possible D gene (6 bases). Germline V lookup: CDR1 SGHNT, CDR2 YENEEA. Between the trimmed V and J ends, which lost 3 bases and 0 bases, there was a span of 21 bases. The CDR3 is made up of 19 amino acids. The CDR3 here is CASSLSRRGGGASYNEQFF. The CDR3 bases are TGTGCCAGCAGCTTGAGTAGGCGGGGCGGCGGAGCCTCCTACAATGAGCAGTTCTTC.

The rearrangement uses TRBV7-3 and TRBJ2-1, with a tentative D call TRBD2 (6 bases). Germline V gene data show CDR1 as SGHTA and CDR2 as FQGTGA. The V end lost 2 bases, the J end lost 7 bases, and 12 bases lay between the germline ends. The CDR3 covers 14 residues. CDR3 amino acids: CASSLDGSRNEQFF. CDR3 sequence (DNA): TGTGCCAGCAGCTTAGACGGGAGTAGAAATGAGCAGTTCTTC.

CDR3 in amino acids: CASSLVSLHQPQHF. In nucleotides, the CDR3 is TGTGCCAGCAGTTTAGTAAGTCTTCATCAGCCCCAGCATTTT. The chain joins TRBV28 to TRBJ1-5; unclear D gene. The germline V gene encodes CDR1 MDHEN and CDR2 SYDVKM. This CDR3 region has 14 residues. The germline V and J ends were trimmed by 2 bases and 5 bases, with 10 bases remaining between them.

J is TRBJ2-3 and V is TRBV19; 8 nucleotides line up with TRBD2. Germline V CDR1 and CDR2: LNHDA, SQIVND (reference sequence). V gave up 9 bases and J gave up 0 bases; unmatched junction bases: 8. This CDR3 contains 15 residues. The CDR3 nucleotides are TGTGCCAGCGGGAGGGTTGACGCAAGCACAGATACGCAGTATTTT. It specifies CASGRVDASTDTQYF.

This clonotype was found a few times. The rearrangement uses TRBV5-5 and TRBJ2-2, with TRBD1 matching 9 bases. Germline V CDR1 and CDR2: SGHKS, YYEKEE (reference sequence). With V trimmed by 0 bases and J by 5 bases, 5 bases remained unmatched. The CDR3 totals 16 residues. Here the CDR3 DNA reads TGTGCCAGCAGCTTGGAGGACAGGGGAGGTACCGGGGAGCTGTTTTTT. It specifies CASSLEDRGGTGELFF.

There are many counts of this clonotype. V gene TRBV11-2 combines with J gene TRBJ2-1; the D gene is possibly TRBD2 (6 bases). Trimming shortened V by 2 bases and J by 4 bases, and 15 bases separated the two germline ends. CDR1 SGHAT and CDR2 FQNNGV come from the germline V gene. The CDR3 has 16 amino acids. The CDR3 is CASSLLGGVTYNEQFF. For the CDR3, the DNA is TGTGCCAGCAGCTTATTGGGGGGAGTAACTTACAATGAGCAGTTCTTC.

This clonotype was seen a handful of times. The CDR3 region has the DNA TGTGCCAGCAGTTTTCCGTCGAACCCCCCTCTTCTCATGATGAACACTGAAGCTTTCTTT. Translating gives CASSFPSNPPLLMMNTEAFF. The V gene is TRBV28, the J gene TRBJ1-1, with D unclear. Deletions cut 3 bases from V and 0 bases from J, with 26 bases between. CDR1 MDHEN and CDR2 SYDVKM come from the germline V gene. The CDR3 has 20 amino acids.

This chain uses TRBV14 with TRBJ2-5, with D hard to call. V dropped 2 bases and J dropped 4 bases, with 5 bases sitting between them. The CDR3 contains 12 residues. CDR1 is SGHDN, CDR2 FVKESK, per germline. The CDR3 sequence: CASSQRGETQYF. DNA for the CDR3: TGTGCCAGCAGCCAAAGAGGAGAGACCCAGTACTTC.

V usage is TRBV11-3 and J usage is TRBJ2-1; 7 bases are a match to TRBD1. Germline trimming cut 5 bases from V and 7 bases from J; bases unmatched to any gene: 8. This CDR3 region has 14 residues. Germline V CDR1 and CDR2: SGHNT, YENEEA. The chain's CDR3 is CASSTSDRMNEQFF. CDR3 coding DNA: TGTGCCAGCAGCACATCGGACAGGATGAATGAGCAGTTCTTC.

This chain links TRBV19 with TRBJ2-2; no definite D call. V lost 0 bases to trimming and J lost 4 bases, with 15 bases between them. The CDR3 length is 17 residues. CDR1 and CDR2 from the germline V gene are LNHDA and SQIVND (reference sequence). CDR3 protein: CASSIDPGRILTGELFF. DNA of the CDR3: TGTGCCAGTAGTATAGATCCAGGACGGATTCTCACCGGGGAGCTGTTTTTT.